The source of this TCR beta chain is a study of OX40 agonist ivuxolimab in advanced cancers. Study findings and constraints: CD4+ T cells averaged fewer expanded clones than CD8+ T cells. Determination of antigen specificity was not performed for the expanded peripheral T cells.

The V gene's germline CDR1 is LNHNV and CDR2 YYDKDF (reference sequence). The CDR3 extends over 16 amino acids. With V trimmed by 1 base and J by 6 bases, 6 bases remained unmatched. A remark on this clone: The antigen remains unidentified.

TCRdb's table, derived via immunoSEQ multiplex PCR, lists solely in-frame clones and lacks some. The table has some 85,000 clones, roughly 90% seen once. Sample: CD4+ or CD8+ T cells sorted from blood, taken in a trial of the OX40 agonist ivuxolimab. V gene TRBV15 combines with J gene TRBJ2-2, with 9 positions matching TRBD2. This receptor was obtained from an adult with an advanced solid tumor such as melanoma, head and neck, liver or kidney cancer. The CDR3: CATSRGRGGAPGELFF. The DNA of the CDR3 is TGTGCCACCAGCAGAGGTCGCGGGGGGGCCCCCGGGGAGCTGTTTTTT. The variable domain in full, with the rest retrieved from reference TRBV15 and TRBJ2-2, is DAMVIQNPRYQVTQFGKPVTLSCSQTLNHNVMYWYQQKSSQAPKLLFHYYDKDFNNEADTPDNFQSRRPNTSFCFLDIRSPGLGDTAMYLCATSRGRGGAPGELFFGEGSRLTVL.